This TCR beta chain was sequenced during a study of OX40 agonist ivuxolimab in advanced cancers. Profiling relied on immunoSEQ multiplex PCR, and the TCRdb table lists in-frame clones only, not all of them. Of about 90,000 clones listed, around 90% are singletons. Trimming cost V 4 bases and J 8 bases; bases outside gene matches: 8. The CDR3 runs to 14 residues. Germline V lookup: CDR1 SGHRS, CDR2 YFSETQ. On this clone itself: Its antigen is still unknown.

Study-wide findings and caveats: In the expanded peripheral T cells, antigen specificity was never determined. Mean expanded clone counts were higher in CD8+ than CD4+ T cells.

The clonotype originates from an adult with an advanced solid tumor such as melanoma, head and neck, liver or kidney cancer. The material sequenced was CD4+ or CD8+ T cells sorted from blood, taken in a trial of the OX40 agonist ivuxolimab. The J gene is TRBJ1-4, the V gene TRBV5-1; 7 bases agree with TRBD1. The CDR3 DNA sequence: TGCGCCAGCAGCCGTGGGACAGTTGGAGAAAAACTGTTTTTT. It encodes CASSRGTVGEKLFF.